A selection of T cell receptor beta chains follows, all from one sample in a study of T cells in Graves' hyperthyroidism and ophthalmopathy. TCRdb ran MiXCR on the multiplex PCR reads and lists one entry per CDR3 protein. This table has 650,000 to 800,000 distinct CDR3 sequences, 45% appearing once. The sequenced material came from peripheral blood or thyroid tissue (not recorded which). The receptors here all came from an adult man with Graves' disease, either hyperthyroidism or ophthalmopathy (not recorded which). CDR3s include the opening cysteine and the closing phenylalanine or tryptophan. The order of the fields is clone size, D gene, CDR3 length, J gene, V gene, CDR3 DNA, CDR3 protein. A D gene is named only where the DNA matches it firmly. Clone size is not always given. Where it is, it says once, few, many or a class for expanded clones.

>few|NA|15|TRBJ1-4|TRBV24-1
TGTGCCACCAGTGATTTTCTTCAGGGCAGTGAAAAACTGTTTTTT
CATSDFLQGSEKLFF
>NA|NA|14|TRBJ1-5|TRBV20-1
TGCAGTGCTATCAACAACCAGGGATGGCAGCCCCAGCATTTT
CSAINNQGWQPQHF
>NA|NA|14|TRBJ1-1|TRBV12-3/TRBV12-4
TGTGCCAGCAGTCCCAACATGAGGAACACTGAAGCTTTCTTT
CASSPNMRNTEAFF
>many|NA|12|TRBJ1-1|TRBV29-1
TGCAGCGTTGCGCGGTTGAACACTGAAGCTTTCTTT
CSVARLNTEAFF
>NA|TRBD2|16|TRBJ2-7|TRBV19
TGTGCCAGTCAACCCTCCGGGACTAGCGGAACCTACGAGCAGTACTTC
CASQPSGTSGTYEQYF
>NA|NA|17|TRBJ1-5|TRBV7-2
TGTGCCAGCAGCTCCGCGCGGGGCTTGGCTAGCAATCAGCCCCAGCATTTT
CASSSARGLASNQPQHF
>NA|NA|16|TRBJ1-4|TRBV7-8
TGTGCCAGCAGCGTGGAAGGGGTCCCAACTAATGAAAAACTGTTTTTT
CASSVEGVPTNEKLFF
>NA|NA|15|TRBJ1-3|TRBV15
TGTGCCACCAGCAGAGATCTTATGGAGAGAGACACCATATATTTT
CATSRDLMERDTIYF
>few|TRBD1|17|TRBJ1-1|TRBV5-1
TGCGCCAGCAGCTTGGATCCCCAAGGGACAGAATACACTGAAGCTTTCTTT
CASSLDPQGTEYTEAFF
>NA|NA|14|TRBJ1-2|TRBV10-3
TGTGCCATCAGTGCTAGCGGAGAGGGCTATGGCTACACCTTC
CAISASGEGYGYTF
>NA|TRBD1|13|TRBJ1-2|TRBV28
TGTGCCCACAAGACAGGGGGATCCTATGGCTACACCTTC
CAHKTGGSYGYTF
>NA|TRBD1|16|TRBJ1-6|TRBV5-1
TGCGCCAGCAGCAGAGAAGCGGGACAGAATAATTCACCCCTCCACTTT
CASSREAGQNNSPLHF
>NA|NA|13|TRBJ1-2|TRBV20-1
TGCAGTGCTAGAGTAGACAGCAACTATGGCTACACCTTC
CSARVDSNYGYTF
>NA|TRBD2|17|TRBJ2-7|TRBV5-6
TGTGCCAGCAGCCCCCGGGACGGCGGGAGTATGTCCTACGAGCAGTACTTC
CASSPRDGGSMSYEQYF
>NA|NA|16|TRBJ1-2|TRBV15
TGTGCCACCAGCAGAGACCGGGAAGCCGGTAACTATGGCTACACCTTC
CATSRDREAGNYGYTF
>NA|NA|16|TRBJ1-5|TRBV10-1
TGTGCCAGCAGTAGGCCGCGGGTGAATAGCAATCAGCCCCAGCATTTT
CASSRPRVNSNQPQHF
>NA|TRBD1|15|TRBJ2-7|TRBV29-1
TGCAGCGTTACCTTTGGGACAGGGAGCGGCTACGAGCAGTACTTC
CSVTFGTGSGYEQYF
>NA|NA|12|TRBJ1-1|TRBV15
TGTGCCACCAGCAGCGCATACACTGAAGCTTTCTTT
CATSSAYTEAFF
>few|TRBD2|16|TRBJ2-7|TRBV5-8
TGTGCCAGCAGCTTGGGTCTAGCGGGGGCCTCCTACGAGCAGTACTTC
CASSLGLAGASYEQYF
>many|NA|15|TRBJ1-6|TRBV7-8
TGTGCCAGCAGCCCGTCAGGGATTGGTGATTCACCCCTCCACTTT
CASSPSGIGDSPLHF
>NA|TRBD2|15|TRBJ2-3|TRBV29-1
TGCAGCGTTTCCGGGACTAGCGGGAGAGGAGATACGCAGTATTTT
CSVSGTSGRGDTQYF
>NA|NA|17|TRBJ2-5|TRBV19
TGTGCCAGTAGTAGCGCACGGACAAGGCCCTCCCAAGAGACCCAGTACTTC
CASSSARTRPSQETQYF
>many|NA|15|TRBJ1-4|TRBV7-2
TGTGCCAGCAGCCAAGCGGCAGGGGTTAGTGAAAAACTGTTTTTT
CASSQAAGVSEKLFF
>medium-sized|NA|13|TRBJ1-6|TRBV25-1
TGTGCCAGCAGTGCGGCGGGGGGTTCACCCCTCCACTTT
CASSAAGGSPLHF
>few|TRBD1|15|TRBJ2-7|TRBV7-9
TGTGCCAGCAGCTTAGGTCCGACAGGGGGCTACGAGCAGTACTTC
CASSLGPTGGYEQYF
>NA|NA|13|TRBJ1-6|TRBV7-9
TGTGCCAGCAGTTCAGTCTCCGGCTCACCCCTCCACTTT
CASSSVSGSPLHF
>few|NA|12|TRBJ1-1|TRBV20-1
TGCAGTGCTAGTAGTCCGAGCACTGAAGCTTTCTTT
CSASSPSTEAFF
>NA|TRBD1|16|TRBJ2-5|TRBV9
TGTGCCAGCAGCGTGGGACCCGGGACAGGGTTGGAGACCCAGTACTTC
CASSVGPGTGLETQYF
>many|NA|12|TRBJ2-5|TRBV7-9
TGTGCCAGCAGCTCGATACAAGAGACCCAGTACTTC
CASSSIQETQYF
>NA|TRBD1|14|TRBJ2-7|TRBV10-1
TGCGCCAGCAGTGACGCCAGGGACAGGGACGAGCAGTACTTC
CASSDARDRDEQYF
>many|NA|14|TRBJ1-2|TRBV29-1
TGCAGCGTTGAAGATCACGGCAGTTCCTATGGCTACACCTTC
CSVEDHGSSYGYTF
>NA|NA|14|TRBJ1-2|TRBV15
TGTGCCACCAGCAGAGTCGGGGAGATCTATGGCTACACCTTC
CATSRVGEIYGYTF
>NA|NA|16|TRBJ1-5|TRBV7-9
TGTGCCAGCAGCCACTCCTCCAGGGGTAAGGGCCAGCCCCAGCATTTT
CASSHSSRGKGQPQHF
>many|TRBD1|12|TRBJ2-7|TRBV10-3
TGTGCCATCAGTCCCACAGGGGACGAGCAGTACTTC
CAISPTGDEQYF
>NA|TRBD1|16|TRBJ1-6|TRBV5-1
TGCGCCAGCAGCACCTCCGGGACAGGGATCGCGGCACCCCTCCACTTT
CASSTSGTGIAAPLHF
>few|NA|13|TRBJ1-2|TRBV6-6
TGTGCCAGCATGAGAGGGGTTTCCCGTGGCTACACCTTC
CASMRGVSRGYTF
>NA|TRBD1|14|TRBJ1-5|TRBV7-9
TGTGCCAGCAGGGACAGGGAGTTCGATCAGCCCCAGCATTTT
CASRDREFDQPQHF
>NA|NA|15|TRBJ1-5|TRBV24-1
TGTGCCACCAGCCCAGGGAAGGATAGCAATCAGCCCCAGCATTTT
CATSPGKDSNQPQHF
>few|NA|19|TRBJ1-4|TRBV7-8
TGTGCCAGCAGCTTAGGGGTGGATCGGGATGTGGCAACTAATGAAAAACTGTTTTTT
CASSLGVDRDVATNEKLFF
>NA|NA|15|TRBJ1-1|TRBV10-3
TGTGCCAGCAGCCAAGTCCTCCGGGGAAACACTGAAGCTTTCTTT
CASSQVLRGNTEAFF
>NA|TRBD1|16|TRBJ1-2|TRBV29-1
TGCAGCGTAGCTTCCGGGACAGGGCGAGTCTTTCATGGCTACACCTTC
CSVASGTGRVFHGYTF
>few|TRBD1|13|TRBJ1-2|TRBV29-1
TGCAGCGTTGGGGACAGGAACGGGGGTGGCTACACCTTC
CSVGDRNGGGYTF
>NA|NA|14|TRBJ1-2|TRBV10-3
TGTGCCATCAGTGATCTGGGGGCAACGAATGGCTACACCTTC
CAISDLGATNGYTF